This T cell receptor (beta chain) came from a study of CXCR3-negative and CXCR3-positive naive CD8 T cells. Libraries were UMI-labeled 5' RACE TRB cDNA. Reanalyzing the 5' RACE reads, TCRdb keeps one entry per CDR3 protein, without DNA. The sample's table shows tens of thousands of distinct CDR3 sequences. CDR1 and CDR2 (germline): SGHAT, FQNNGV. CDR3 size: 13 residues. Study-level points and caveats: For the naive subsets, surface CD5 was similar, and TCR strength was inferred from TRB CDR3 properties. Relative to CXCR3-negative naive cells, CXCR3-positive naive cells had more hydrophobic TRB CDR3s.

Points on this clonotype: As yet, its antigen is unknown.

CD8+ T cell subsets were each sorted in triplicate, about 290,000 cells apiece. The sequencing input was naive CXCR3- CD8+ T cells from blood. Specified subset: CD45RO-CCR7+CD27+CD95- naive CD8+ T cells lacking CXCR3 (TNR3-). This sequence joins TRBV11-2 and TRBJ2-1; the D call of TRBD1 rests on TCRdb alone, since no DNA is present to check it. This TCR derives from a human donor in good health. Some clones in this sample may be carry-over from other donors' samples. This CDR3 reads CASSILTGNEQFF.